Below are 11 T cell receptor beta chains sequenced from a single sample in a study of T cell repertoires in cytomegalovirus infection. In TCRdb, the reads were re-called with MiXCR into one record per CDR3 protein. Found here are some 940,000 distinct CDR3 sequences, roughly 30% of them singletons; the top ten hold around an eighth. For these receptors, no antigen is known. The sequences come from cultured CD8+ T cells from PBMCs, collected from culture after CMV antigen stimulation. The source is a human donor in good health (CMV status not recorded). Some clones in this sample may be carry-over from other donors' samples.

V usage is TRBV12-5 and J usage is TRBJ1-6; D is ambiguous. The V and J ends lost 7 bases and 7 bases respectively, with 5 bases between them. The length of the CDR3 is 11 residues. Per germline, CDR1 LGHNT and CDR2 FRNRAP. In nucleotides, the CDR3 is TGTGCTAGTGCCGAAAATTCACCCCTCCACTTT. The encoded protein is CASAENSPLHF.

The rearrangement links TRBV19 to TRBJ2-7; tentatively, D is TRBD1 or TRBD2 (5 bases each). CDR3 size: 14 residues. V lost 3 bases and J 5 bases, leaving 14 bases between the germline ends. Germline values: CDR1 LNHDA, CDR2 SQIVND (reference sequence). Here the CDR3 reads CASSIGYGAHEQYV. CDR3 in DNA: TGTGCCAGTAGTATCGGCTACGGGGCCCACGAGCAGTACGTC.

This chain uses TRBV7-9 with TRBJ2-2; 7 nucleotides align to TRBD2. The CDR3 has 15 residues. V gave up 5 bases and J gave up 5 bases; unmatched junction bases: 8. Germline CDR1 reads SEHNR; CDR2 reads FQNEAQ (reference sequence). CDR3 sequence reads: CASSPEAGLTGELFF. The CDR3 nucleotides read TGTGCCAGCAGCCCCGAAGCGGGACTTACCGGGGAGCTGTTTTTT.

CDR3 sequence: CASQTSGGQETQYF. The CDR3 coding sequence is TGTGCCAGCCAGACTAGCGGGGGACAAGAGACCCAGTACTTC. This chain joins TRBV12-3 or TRBV12-4 and TRBJ2-5, with 12 bases aligning to TRBD2. CDR3 length: 14 residues. Germline trimming cut 8 bases from V and 2 bases from J; bases unmatched to any gene: 3.

V is TRBV19 and J is TRBJ2-2, with 7 nucleotides matching TRBD1. This CDR3 is 14 amino acids long. Germline CDR1 and CDR2: LNHDA and SQIVND (reference sequence). V was pared by 7 bases and J by 1 base, with 3 bases of the junction left unmatched. The CDR3 sequence: CASTGQKNTGELFF. In DNA, the CDR3 is TGTGCCAGTACGGGACAGAAGAACACCGGGGAGCTGTTTTTT.

The V call is TRBV11-2, the J call TRBJ2-2; weak D call: TRBD2 (5 bases). This CDR3 has 16 residues. V was trimmed by 2 bases and J by 2 bases, leaving 12 bases between them. The V gene's germline CDR1 is SGHAT and CDR2 FQNNGV. CDR3 DNA: TGTGCCAGCAGCTTATGGAAGACTACCAACACCGGGGAGCTGTTTTTT. It translates to CASSLWKTTNTGELFF.

J is TRBJ2-3 and V is TRBV25-1; 10 bases match TRBD1. The CDR3 length is 17 residues. Germline-derived CDR1 and CDR2 are MGHDK and SYGVNS. Trimming removed 0 bases from V and 5 bases from J; junction bases left unmatched: 8. The CDR3 sequence: CASSEYWDRGLVDTQYF. The DNA of the CDR3 is TGTGCCAGCAGTGAATACTGGGACAGGGGTTTAGTAGATACGCAGTATTTT.

This clonotype showed up just a few times. The J gene is TRBJ2-1, the V gene TRBV2; D may be TRBD2 (6 bases). Germline V gene lookup returns CDR1 SNHLY and CDR2 FYNNEI. The CDR3 covers 13 residues. V lost 7 bases, J lost 1 base, and 8 bases lay in between. Here the CDR3 reads CASTGVSYNEQFF. The CDR3 DNA sequence: TGTGCCAGCACGGGAGTTTCCTACAATGAGCAGTTCTTC.

Concerning this clonotype: The germline gene is not matched at one end of the junction; a read error may be the cause. The rearrangement joins TRBV2 to TRBJ1-1; TRBD1 is a possible D gene (5 bases). The length of the CDR3 is 19 residues. The V gene's germline CDR1 is SNHLY and CDR2 FYNNEI. The DNA for the CDR3 is TGTGCCTGCAGTCACCCCCGGTGGAGGGGCCCTATGGTAGGCACTGAAGCTTTCTTT. It yields the protein CACSHPRWRGPMVGTEAFF.

This rearrangement joins TRBV9 to TRBJ1-2, with a possible D match to TRBD1 (5 bases). CDR3 length: 14 residues. In germline, CDR1 is SGDLS, CDR2 YYNGEE. V was clipped by 3 bases and J by 4 bases, with 13 bases between them. The CDR3 protein is CASSAPAGGYGYTF. In DNA form, the CDR3 reads TGTGCCAGCAGCGCCCCGGCGGGGGGCTATGGCTACACCTTC. Complete variable domain (other parts from reference TRBV9 and TRBJ1-2): DSGVTQTPKHLITATGQRVTLRCSPRSGDLSVYWYQQSLDQGLQFLIQYYNGEERAKGNILERFSAQQFPDLHSELNLSSLELGDSALYFCASSAPAGGYGYTFGSGTRLTVV.

This clonotype was seen only a few times. J is TRBJ2-5 and V is TRBV7-9; D is possibly TRBD2 (6 bases). There are 15 residues in the CDR3. Germline V lookup: CDR1 SEHNR, CDR2 FQNEAQ (reference sequence). Trimming cost V 1 base and J 5 bases, with 14 bases left between them. For the CDR3, the DNA is TGTGCCAGCAGCTTAGTCGTAGGCGGGGAGGAGACCCAGTACTTC. Its translation is CASSLVVGGEETQYF. Variable domain in full (rest from reference TRBV7-9 and TRBJ2-5): DTGVSQNPRHKITKRGQNVTFRCDPISEHNRLYWYRQTLGQGPEFLTYFQNEAQLEKSRLLSDRFSAERPKGSFSTLEIQRTEQGDSAMYLCASSLVVGGEETQYFGPGTRLLVL.